This TCR beta chain was sequenced during a study of blood T cells in healthy people across ages. PBMCs, at least 7 million per sample, were isolated. General study findings and limits: Naive T cell percentage strongly correlated with TCR beta diversity. Higher diversity and more naive CD4+ cells were features of long-lived donors, compared to aged donors.

The trim removed 8 bases at V and 4 bases at J, leaving 10 bases unmatched. The CDR3 covers 15 residues. Germline V lookup: CDR1 MDHEN, CDR2 SYDVKM. Together with a sample-barcoded 5' primer, a J-beta primer mix was included in a second PCR lasting roughly 6 to 12 cycles. The template-switch adaptor was a 5' adaptor with 12 random nucleotides. It tagged each cDNA molecule. TCRdb processed the 5' RACE reads anew with MiXCR; each CDR3 protein has one entry. The table records about 1.7 million distinct CDR3 sequences, 28% of them present only once. This clonotype was seen ten or more times. The antigen is unknown.

The sequenced sample was blood. This sequence was found in a woman aged 25 to 39 in good health. The V gene is TRBV28, the J gene TRBJ2-7, with 11 bases identical to TRBD2. CDR3 loop: CASAPGTSGVYEQYF. CDR3 coding DNA: TGTGCCAGCGCCCCCGGGACTAGCGGCGTTTACGAGCAGTACTTC. Supplemented by reference TRBV28 and TRBJ2-7, the full variable domain reads DVKVTQSSRYLVKRTGEKVFLECVQDMDHENMFWYRQDPGLGLRLIYFSYDVKMKEKGDIPEGYSVSREKKERFSLILESASTNQTSMYLCASAPGTSGVYEQYFGPGTRLTVT.